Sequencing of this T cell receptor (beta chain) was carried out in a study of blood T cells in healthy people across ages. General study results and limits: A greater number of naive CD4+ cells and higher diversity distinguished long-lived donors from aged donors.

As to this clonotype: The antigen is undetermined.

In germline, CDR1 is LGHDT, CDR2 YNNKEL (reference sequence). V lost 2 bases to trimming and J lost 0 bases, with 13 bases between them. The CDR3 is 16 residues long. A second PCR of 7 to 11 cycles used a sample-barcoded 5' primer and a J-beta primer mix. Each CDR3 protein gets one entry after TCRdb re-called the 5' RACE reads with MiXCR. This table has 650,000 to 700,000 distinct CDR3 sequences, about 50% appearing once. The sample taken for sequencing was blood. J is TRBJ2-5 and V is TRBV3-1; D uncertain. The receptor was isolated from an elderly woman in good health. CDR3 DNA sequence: TGTGCCAGCAGCCAAAACCCGACGGTGTACCAAGAGACCCAGTACTTC. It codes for CASSQNPTVYQETQYF.